This TCR beta chain was sequenced during a study of cytomegalovirus exposure and HLA in healthy donors. The PCR ran on 60 Vbeta and 13 Jbeta primers. The table came from immunoSEQ multiplex PCR; TCRdb's copy has only in-frame clones and leaves some out. The sample includes approximately 140,000 clones, roughly 80% of them seen just once. CDR1 SGHDT and CDR2 YYEEEE come from the germline V gene. Deletions cut 1 base from V and 5 bases from J, with 16 bases between. The CDR3 runs to 16 residues. Regarding this clone: Its target is unknown.

Study-wide points: About 87% or about 30% of the time was how often most TCR beta V segments were productive, according to an earlier analysis. Immune exposure information comprised only CMV serostatus. Researchers reported in a later analysis that common viral pathogens appeared linked to several top clusters.

The chain carries TRBV5-6 and TRBJ2-1; D is possibly TRBD2 (5 bases). The origin of this receptor is a male donor in good health and CMV-seronegative. Specimen: PBMCs. In DNA, the CDR3 is TGTGCCAGCAGCTTGTTCGGTGGGAGCTTCCACAATGAGCAGTTCTTC. Translating it yields CASSLFGGSFHNEQFF. The full variable domain, its missing parts supplied by reference TRBV5-6 and TRBJ2-1, is DAGVTQSPTHLIKTRGQQVTLRCSPKSGHDTVSWYQQALGQGPQFIFQYYEEEERQRGNFPDRFSGHQFPNYSSELNVNALLLGDSALYLCASSLFGGSFHNEQFFGPGTRLTVL.